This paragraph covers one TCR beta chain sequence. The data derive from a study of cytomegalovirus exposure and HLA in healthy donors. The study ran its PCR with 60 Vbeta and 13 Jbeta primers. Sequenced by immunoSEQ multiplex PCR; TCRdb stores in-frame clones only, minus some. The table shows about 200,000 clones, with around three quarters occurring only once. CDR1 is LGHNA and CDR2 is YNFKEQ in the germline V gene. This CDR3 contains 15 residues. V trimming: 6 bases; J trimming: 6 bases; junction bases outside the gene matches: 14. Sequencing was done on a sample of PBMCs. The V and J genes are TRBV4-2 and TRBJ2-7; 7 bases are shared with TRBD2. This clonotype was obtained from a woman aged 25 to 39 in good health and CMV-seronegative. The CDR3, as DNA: TGTGCCAGCAGTTATAGCGGACTAGGCGCACTCGAGCAGTACTTC. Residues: CASSYSGLGALEQYF.